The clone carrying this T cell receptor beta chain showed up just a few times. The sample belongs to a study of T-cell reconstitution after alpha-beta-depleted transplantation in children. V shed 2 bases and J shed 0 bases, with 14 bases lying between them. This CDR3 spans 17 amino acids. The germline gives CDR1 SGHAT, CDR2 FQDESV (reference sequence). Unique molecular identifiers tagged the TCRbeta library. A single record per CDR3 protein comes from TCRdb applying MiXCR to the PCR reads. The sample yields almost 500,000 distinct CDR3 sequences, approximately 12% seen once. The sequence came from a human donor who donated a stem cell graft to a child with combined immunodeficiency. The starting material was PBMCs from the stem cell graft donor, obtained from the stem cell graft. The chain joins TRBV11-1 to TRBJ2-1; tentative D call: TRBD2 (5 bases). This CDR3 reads CASSLSYPLASYNEQFF. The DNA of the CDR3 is TGTGCCAGCAGCTTAAGTTACCCTCTAGCCTCCTACAATGAGCAGTTCTTC.